This T cell receptor beta chain was profiled in a study of T cell responses to AZD1222 COVID-19 vaccine. Measured with immunoSEQ multiplex PCR; TCRdb has only the in-frame clones, and not every one. This table has about 150,000 clones, approximately 92% appearing once. V was cut by 3 bases and J by 0 bases, with 9 bases left in between. Germline V gene sequence: CDR1 LNHDA, CDR2 SQIVND (reference sequence). This CDR3 comprises 14 residues. With respect to this clone: Antigen: not known.

The study's findings and limits: Nearly half of spike-specific TCRs reportedly target variant regions that are unmutated in the B.1.351 and B.1.1.7 variants. Donors were mostly white British, more females; clonal diversity possibly underestimated. Spike-specific TCR breadth and depth both grew after two AZD1222 doses.

Recipients boosted at about 4 weeks or about 12 weeks are pooled. This rearrangement joins TRBV19 to TRBJ2-7, with D maybe TRBD2 (6 bases). The receptor's source is an adult who received the AZD1222 COVID-19 vaccine. This sample comprised peripheral blood, obtained 28 days after the second AZD1222 dose. The CDR3 loop reads CASSISGSSYEQYF. The DNA of the CDR3 is TGTGCCAGTAGTATCTCCGGGAGCTCCTACGAGCAGTACTTC.